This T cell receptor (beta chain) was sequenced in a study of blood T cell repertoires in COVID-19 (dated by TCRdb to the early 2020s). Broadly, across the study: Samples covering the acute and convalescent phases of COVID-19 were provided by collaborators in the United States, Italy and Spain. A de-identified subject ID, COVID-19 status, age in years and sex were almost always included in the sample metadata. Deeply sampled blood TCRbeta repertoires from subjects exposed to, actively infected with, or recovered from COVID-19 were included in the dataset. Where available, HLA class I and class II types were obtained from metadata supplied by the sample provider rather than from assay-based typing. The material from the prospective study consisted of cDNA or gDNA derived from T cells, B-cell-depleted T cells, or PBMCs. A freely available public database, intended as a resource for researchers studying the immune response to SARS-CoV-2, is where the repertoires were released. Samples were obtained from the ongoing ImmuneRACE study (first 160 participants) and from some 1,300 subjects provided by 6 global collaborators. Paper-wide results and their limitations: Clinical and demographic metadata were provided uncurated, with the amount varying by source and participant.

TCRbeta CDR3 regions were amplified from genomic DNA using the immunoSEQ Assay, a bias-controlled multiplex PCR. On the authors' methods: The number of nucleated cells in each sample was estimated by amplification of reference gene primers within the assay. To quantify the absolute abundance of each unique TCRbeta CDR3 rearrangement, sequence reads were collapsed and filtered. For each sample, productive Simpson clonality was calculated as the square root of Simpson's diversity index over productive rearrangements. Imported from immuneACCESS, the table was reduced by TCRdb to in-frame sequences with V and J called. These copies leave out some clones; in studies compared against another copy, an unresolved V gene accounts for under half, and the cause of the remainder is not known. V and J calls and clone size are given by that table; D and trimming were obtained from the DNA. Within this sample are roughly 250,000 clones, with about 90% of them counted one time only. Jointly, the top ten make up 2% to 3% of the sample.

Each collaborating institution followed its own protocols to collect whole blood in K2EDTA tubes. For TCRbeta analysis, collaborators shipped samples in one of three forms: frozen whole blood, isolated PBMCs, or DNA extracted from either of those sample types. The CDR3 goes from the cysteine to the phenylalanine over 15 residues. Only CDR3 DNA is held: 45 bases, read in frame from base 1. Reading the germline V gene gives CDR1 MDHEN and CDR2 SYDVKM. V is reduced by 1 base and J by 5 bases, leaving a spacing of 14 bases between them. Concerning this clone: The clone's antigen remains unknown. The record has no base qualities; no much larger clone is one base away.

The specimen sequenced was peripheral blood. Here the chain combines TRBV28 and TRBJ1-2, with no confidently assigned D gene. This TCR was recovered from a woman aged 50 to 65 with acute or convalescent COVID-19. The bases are TGTGCCAGCAGTTTATCAACTGGGCTGGGTTATGGCTACACCTTC. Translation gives CASSLSTGLGYGYTF.